These 27 T cell receptor beta chains came from one sample sequenced in a study of radiotherapy plus CTLA-4 blockade in lung cancer (dated by TCRdb to the late 2010s). The receptor library was made with the immunoSEQ multiplex PCR assay. TCRdb re-hosts the immuneACCESS table, in-frame sequences only. Its copies lack some clones; in the studies checked, an unresolved V gene accounts for under half of them, and the cause for the rest is not known. This sample comprises 25,000 to 35,000 clones, roughly 83% of them detected only once. The top ten constitute over 15% of the sample. This material consisted of peripheral blood, taken from a patient treated with radiotherapy plus ipilimumab. The receptors were sampled from a human donor with non-small cell lung cancer that progressed on radiotherapy plus ipilimumab.

The chain joins TRBV7-9 to TRBJ2-7, with 8 bases that match TRBD2. Germline CDR1 reads SEHNR; CDR2 reads FQNEAQ (reference sequence). The CDR3 is made up of 15 amino acids. After removal of 1 base from V and 1 base from J, the junction contained 3 bases not matched to a gene. The CDR3 DNA sequence: TGTGCCAGCAGCTTAGTGGCGGGAGGTTCCTACGAGCAGTACTTC. This sequence encodes CASSLVAGGSYEQYF.

The chain couples TRBV7-9 to TRBJ1-3, with 7 bases identical to TRBD1. V trimming: 4 bases; J trimming: 6 bases; junction bases outside the gene matches: 6. The CDR3 loop spans 14 amino acids. Germline CDR1 and CDR2: SEHNR and FQNEAQ (reference sequence). CDR3 bases: TGTGCCAGCAGCTCAGGGGGACAGAAAAACACCATATATTTT. Protein sequence: CASSSGGQKNTIYF.

The chain employs TRBV7-8 and TRBJ1-5; D remains ambiguous. The CDR3 has 15 amino acids. The V and J ends lost 1 base and 4 bases respectively, with 11 bases between them. The germline gives CDR1 SGHVS, CDR2 FQNEAQ. The DNA for the CDR3 is TGTGCCAGCAGCTTAGTCTGGGCAGATAATCAGCCCCAGCATTTT. This gives the protein CASSLVWADNQPQHF.

The chain uses TRBV6-6 and TRBJ2-7; weak D call: TRBD1 (5 bases). The CDR3 has 15 residues. With 2 bases removed from V and 6 bases from J, the gap between germline ends came to 17 bases. Germline lookup yields CDR1 MNHNY and CDR2 SVGAGI (reference sequence). The CDR3 DNA follows: TGTGCCAGCAGTTACGGATCAGGGCAGACGGCCGAGCAGTACTTC. It encodes CASSYGSGQTAEQYF.

The chain is built from TRBV28 and TRBJ2-7; 8 bases line up with TRBD1. This CDR3 has 14 amino acids. CDR1 is MDHEN and CDR2 is SYDVKM in the germline V gene. V was clipped by 7 bases and J by 2 bases; unmatched bases: 7. The CDR3 reads CASNRDRHPYEQYF. The CDR3 bases are TGTGCCAGCAATCGGGACAGGCACCCCTACGAGCAGTACTTC.

The chain carries TRBV29-1 and TRBJ2-7; 9 bases are shared with TRBD2. Trimming took 5 bases from V and 0 from J; bases not matched to a gene: 2. This CDR3 spans 13 amino acids. The germline gives CDR1 SQVTM, CDR2 ANQGSEA. The CDR3 spells CSVQTSGSYEQYF. In nucleotides, the CDR3 is TGCAGCGTTCAGACTAGCGGCTCCTACGAGCAGTACTTC.

The chain combines TRBV28 with TRBJ2-7; 8 bases map to TRBD1. There are 14 residues in the CDR3. Per the germline V gene, CDR1 is MDHEN and CDR2 is SYDVKM. Germline trimming cut 3 bases from V and 3 bases from J; bases unmatched to any gene: 4. The DNA for the CDR3 is TGTGCCAGCAGTTTTGGTGACAGGGGCTACGAGCAGTACTTC. Its protein product is CASSFGDRGYEQYF.

The chain joins TRBV5-1 to TRBJ1-2; a weak D match, TRBD1 (6 bases). Trimming shortened V by 4 bases and J by 3 bases, and 16 bases separated the two germline ends. The germline CDR1 and CDR2 sequences are SGHRS and YFSETQ. This CDR3 region has 15 residues. CDR3 sequence: CASSQRTDADYGYTF. The CDR3 DNA reads TGCGCCAGCAGCCAACGGACAGACGCGGACTATGGCTACACCTTC.

The chain is built from TRBV30 and TRBJ2-5, with unresolved D. Trimming took off 2 bases at V and 2 bases at J, with 9 bases between the two ends. CDR3 size: 13 residues. CDR1 GTSNPN and CDR2 SVGIG come from the germline V gene (reference sequence). CDR3 in amino acids: CAWSMTVQETQYF. The CDR3 bases are TGTGCCTGGAGTATGACCGTGCAAGAGACCCAGTACTTC.

V and J are TRBV2 and TRBJ1-5, with a tentative D call TRBD1 (5 bases). The length of the CDR3 is 13 residues. Germline V gives CDR1 SNHLY, CDR2 FYNNEI. Between the trimmed V and J ends, which lost 7 bases and 1 base, there was a span of 8 bases. As DNA, the CDR3 is TGTGCCAGCATGACAGACAGCAATCAGCCCCAGCATTTT. Its translation: CASMTDSNQPQHF.

The chain recombines TRBV28 with TRBJ2-7, with 13 bases that match TRBD2. The CDR3 has 14 amino acids. Trimming cost V 5 bases and J 2 bases; bases outside gene matches: 0. The germline V gene has CDR1 MDHEN and CDR2 SYDVKM. Written as DNA, the CDR3 is TGTGCCAGCAGTACTAGCGGGAGGGCCTACGAGCAGTACTTC. Residues: CASSTSGRAYEQYF. Complete variable domain (other parts from reference TRBV28 and TRBJ2-7): DVKVTQSSRYLVKRTGEKVFLECVQDMDHENMFWYRQDPGLGLRLIYFSYDVKMKEKGDIPEGYSVSREKKERFSLILESASTNQTSMYLCASSTSGRAYEQYFGPGTRLTVT.

The chain carries TRBV13 and TRBJ1-1; TRBD1 matches at 12 bases. The germline CDR1 and CDR2 sequences are PRHDT and FYEKMQ (reference sequence). The J segment lost 6 bases and the V segment lost 0 bases, leaving 2 bases of the junction unmatched. The CDR3 covers 15 residues. The CDR3 DNA follows: TGTGCCAGCAGCTTAGGGGGACAGGGGGCGCCTGAAGCTTTCTTT. Its translation is CASSLGGQGAPEAFF.

The chain is built from TRBV11-2 and TRBJ2-5; 8 bases are a match to TRBD2. The CDR3 runs to 15 residues. CDR1 is SGHAT and CDR2 is FQNNGV in the germline V gene. With V trimmed by 0 bases and J by 7 bases, 7 bases remained unmatched. CDR3 nucleotide sequence: TGTGCCAGCAGCTTAGACGGGGGGGCGATTGGGACCCAGTACTTC. Translating gives CASSLDGGAIGTQYF.

This clone was recorded at least ten times. This chain links TRBV5-1 with TRBJ1-2; possible D gene TRBD1, 5 bases. CDR1 is SGHRS and CDR2 is YFSETQ in the germline V gene. This CDR3 has 15 residues. Trimming left V 3 bases short and J 7 bases short, with 19 bases between. This chain's CDR3 is CASSSGGELPGGYTF. The CDR3 nucleotides read TGCGCCAGCAGCTCGGGGGGGGAGCTCCCCGGTGGCTACACCTTC. Full variable domain (remainder filled in from reference TRBV5-1 and TRBJ1-2): KAGVTQTPRYLIKTRGQQVTLSCSPISGHRSVSWYQQTPGQGLQFLFEYFSETQRNKGNFPGRFSGRQFSNSRSEMNVSTLELGDSALYLCASSSGGELPGGYTFGSGTRLTVV.

The genes are TRBV4-1 and TRBJ2-5; perhaps TRBD2 as D (5 bases). The CDR3 contains 15 residues. Trimming removed 1 base at V and 1 base at J, with 10 bases between. Germline values: CDR1 MGHRA, CDR2 YSYEKL. In nucleotides, the CDR3 is TGCGCCAGCAGCCAAGTTTCAGCGGCCCAAGAGACCCAGTACTTC. This translates into CASSQVSAAQETQYF.

The CDR3 DNA reads as TGTGCCAGCAGCCCGGACAGGATCTATGGCTACACCTTC. This translates into CASSPDRIYGYTF. This chain uses TRBV6-5 with TRBJ1-2, with TRBD1 matching over 7 bases. The CDR3 sequence is 13 residues long. Germline trimming cut 6 bases from V and 4 bases from J; bases unmatched to any gene: 5. Germline V gives CDR1 MNHEY, CDR2 SVGAGI.

The chain carries TRBV5-1 and TRBJ2-1; TRBD2 aligns across 8 bases. With 0 bases clipped from V and 2 bases from J, the junction kept 1 base outside the gene matches. This CDR3 comprises 15 residues. Germline loops: CDR1 SGHRS, CDR2 YFSETQ. CDR3 sequence (DNA): TGCGCCAGCAGCTTGGACGGGGGGGCCTACAATGAGCAGTTCTTC. Amino acids: CASSLDGGAYNEQFF.

This chain connects TRBV28 to TRBJ2-5, with 8 bases that match TRBD1. The CDR3 runs 15 residues. V was clipped by 4 bases and J by 5 bases; unmatched bases: 9. Per germline, CDR1 MDHEN and CDR2 SYDVKM. Here the CDR3 DNA reads TGTGCCAGCAGTTCCTCAGGACAGGGCAAGGAGACCCAGTACTTC. It yields the protein CASSSSGQGKETQYF. Together with reference TRBV28 and TRBJ2-5, the CDR3 gives the full variable domain: DVKVTQSSRYLVKRTGEKVFLECVQDMDHENMFWYRQDPGLGLRLIYFSYDVKMKEKGDIPEGYSVSREKKERFSLILESASTNQTSMYLCASSSSGQGKETQYFGPGTRLLVL.

The chain links TRBV15 to TRBJ2-1; maybe TRBD2 (5 bases). V was pared by 5 bases and J by 7 bases, with 18 bases between. Germline CDR1 LNHNV, CDR2 YYDKDF (reference sequence). The CDR3 loop spans 15 amino acids. The CDR3 DNA follows: TGTGCCACCAGCCCCGACACGGGAATTGGGAATGAGCAGTTCTTC. Protein sequence: CATSPDTGIGNEQFF.

The chain has TRBV10-3 and TRBJ2-2, with D possibly TRBD1 on 6 matching bases. The germline CDR1 and CDR2 sequences are ENHRY and SYGVKD. The V end was cut by 3 bases, the J end by 6 bases, with 11 bases between. The CDR3 spans 14 residues. The CDR3 here is CAISEGGLAGELFF. In DNA, the CDR3 is TGTGCCATCAGTGAAGGGGGTCTGGCCGGGGAGCTGTTTTTT.

This CDR3 reads CSVRGAGRYEQFF. CDR3 coding DNA: TGCAGCGTCCGCGGGGCAGGGAGGTATGAGCAGTTCTTC. The chain is built from TRBV29-1 and TRBJ2-1; TRBD2 might be the D (6 bases). V was cut by 6 bases and J by 8 bases, with 17 bases left in between. CDR1 and CDR2 (germline): SQVTM, ANQGSEA. The CDR3 loop spans 13 amino acids.

The V call is TRBV19, the J call TRBJ1-4; no firm D call. From germline, CDR1 is LNHDA and CDR2 SQIVND (reference sequence). V gave up 8 bases and J gave up 5 bases, with 6 bases separating them. CDR3 length: 11 residues. CDR3 region: CASSGNEKLFF. DNA of the CDR3: TGTGCCAGTTCGGGGAATGAAAAACTGTTTTTT.

The CDR3 DNA sequence: TGTGCCAGCAGCCCCGGGGGAGGGCGAAATCAGCCCCAGCATTTT. Translation: CASSPGGGRNQPQHF. The V and J genes are TRBV7-9 and TRBJ1-5; the D gene is possibly TRBD1 (5 bases). The CDR3 has 15 residues. Looked up from germline, CDR1 is SEHNR and CDR2 is FQNEAQ (reference sequence). Trimming left V 5 bases short and J 4 bases short, with 15 bases between.

The sample holds a few counts of this clone. The junction departs from the called germline gene at one end, perhaps through a read error. This chain uses TRBV7-2 with TRBJ1-5; D not resolved. This CDR3 contains 14 residues. Germline loops: CDR1 SGHTA, CDR2 FQGNSA. The CDR3 DNA reads TGTGCCAGCAGCTTACGGTCAGGTTATCAGCTCCAGCATTTT. Protein sequence: CASSLRSGYQLQHF.

V usage is TRBV28 and J usage is TRBJ1-1; 7 nucleotides agree with TRBD1. Unmatched junction bases numbered 10, after V lost 1 base and J lost 2 bases. The CDR3 length is 17 residues. Germline CDR1 MDHEN, CDR2 SYDVKM. CDR3 in amino acids: CASSLLSQGEGNTEAFF. CDR3 DNA sequence: TGTGCCAGCAGTTTATTAAGTCAGGGGGAGGGAAACACTGAAGCTTTCTTT.

CDR3 residues: CSVERMTGFNYGYTF. For the CDR3, the DNA is TGCAGCGTTGAGAGGATGACAGGCTTTAACTATGGCTACACCTTC. The chain employs TRBV29-1 and TRBJ1-2, with D maybe TRBD1 (6 bases). Germline V gene sequence: CDR1 SQVTM, CDR2 ANQGSEA. The length of the CDR3 is 15 residues. The V end lost 3 bases, the J end lost 1 base, and 15 bases lay between the germline ends. The full variable domain, completed using reference TRBV29-1 and TRBJ1-2, is SAVISQKPSRDICQRGTSLTIQCQVDSQVTMMFWYRQQPGQSLTLIATANQGSEATYESGFVIDKFPISRPNLTFSTLTVSNMSPEDSSIYLCSVERMTGFNYGYTFGSGTRLTVV.

V usage is TRBV6-1 and J usage is TRBJ1-5; D unclear. The CDR3 length is 12 residues. The germline V gene encodes CDR1 MNHNS and CDR2 SASEGT. The V and J ends lost 8 bases and 5 bases respectively, with 10 bases between them. This CDR3 is CASGLAHQPQHF. CDR3 coding DNA: TGTGCCAGCGGTCTGGCCCATCAGCCCCAGCATTTT.